This T cell receptor (beta chain) emerged from a study of blood T cell repertoires in COVID-19. Study at large: Samples of COVID-19 (acute and convalescent) were obtained from the United States, Italy and Spain. The analysed material was cDNA or gDNA that came from T cells, B-cell-depleted T cells, or PBMCs.

V was trimmed by 5 bases and J by 5 bases, leaving 15 bases between them. The CDR3 contains 15 residues. Germline V lookup: CDR1 SGHNT, CDR2 YENEEA. This table comes from immunoSEQ multiplex PCR, and its TCRdb copy is limited to in-frame clones, with some not included. Among approximately 240,000 clones, about 88% were seen once, and the ten largest hold 2.9%. Specimen: peripheral blood. The TCR comes from a man aged 50-59 years who had recovered from COVID-19. The V call is TRBV11-3, the J call TRBJ2-2; D remains ambiguous. The CDR3: CASSPTGVKTGELFF. For the CDR3, the DNA is TGTGCCAGCAGCCCAACCGGAGTTAAAACCGGGGAGCTGTTTTTT.